The 15 T cell receptor beta chains below all came from one sample that was sequenced in a study of human T cells and chemical hapten exposure (dated by TCRdb to about 2021). This sample's time point label indicates: pre-sensitization, week 0. Reading the label with the study, this specimen's treatment or condition is: therapeutic diphenylcyclopropenone sensitization with weekly scalp DPC. Library preparation employed RACE. Reads for this sample came from a NextSeq 500. TCRdb trimmed the raw reads at Q25, called clones with MiXCR and kept productive beta chains. Entries are consolidated by CDR3 protein sequence, retaining the most common genes and DNA. The sample table lists about 380,000 distinct CDR3 sequences, 5% to 6.5% of them with a count of one. Roughly 2.6% of the sample rests with the top ten. Sequenced here: whole blood, sampled in connection with sensitization to the hapten diphenylcyclopropenone (DPC). The receptors stem from a woman between 50 and 59 years old with alopecia areata. Some clones in this sample may be carry-over from other donors' samples.

The J gene is TRBJ2-1, the V gene TRBV18, with D possibly TRBD1 on 5 matching bases. CDR3 size: 17 residues. Looked up from germline, CDR1 is KGHSH and CDR2 is LQKENI. CDR3 protein: CTQCPDIPPMTYNEQFF. CDR3 DNA sequence: TGTACCCAGTGTCCGGACATCCCGCCCATGACGTACAATGAGCAGTTCTTC.

In its sample, this clonotype was seen a few times. The chain uses TRBV20-1 and TRBJ2-3; 8 positions match TRBD1. The CDR3 sequence is 14 residues long. J was trimmed by 4 bases and V by 6 bases; bases with no gene match: 9. Germline V CDR1 and CDR2: DFQATT, SNEGSKA (reference sequence). The DNA of the CDR3 is TGCAGTGCGGGAACAGGGGGGAAGGCAGATACGCAGTATTTT. Its protein product is CSAGTGGKADTQYF.

This clonotype was detected many times. The chain joins TRBV9 to TRBJ2-7, with 7 bases matching TRBD1. Losses at the gene ends were 3 bases for V and 4 bases for J; bases not matched to a gene: 10. Germline CDR1 reads SGDLS; CDR2 reads YYNGEE. The CDR3 totals 15 residues. CDR3 protein: CASSEAGTESYEQYF. The CDR3 DNA reads as TGTGCCAGCAGCGAGGCCGGGACAGAGAGTTACGAGCAGTACTTC.

This clonotype was observed at least ten times. The J gene is TRBJ2-1, the V gene TRBV29-1; D is perhaps TRBD1 (6 bases). This CDR3 is 10 amino acids long. V was pared by 6 bases and J by 10 bases, with 10 bases between. Germline lookup yields CDR1 SQVTM and CDR2 ANQGSEA. This CDR3 is CSVTTGEQFF. Here the CDR3 DNA reads TGCAGCGTCACTACAGGGGAGCAGTTCTTC.

This clonotype was seen many times. The rearrangement links TRBV6-5 to TRBJ2-7, with a tentative D call TRBD1 (7 bases). V lost 2 bases to trimming and J lost 5 bases, with 16 bases between them. This CDR3 has 15 residues. CDR1 is MNHEY and CDR2 is SVGAGI in the germline V gene. The CDR3 region is CASSYAGRGRHEQYF. The CDR3 nucleotides are TGTGCCAGCAGTTACGCCGGCAGGGGGAGGCACGAGCAGTACTTC.

The chain couples TRBV12-3 or TRBV12-4 to TRBJ1-1; 7 bases are shared with TRBD1. The CDR3 has 13 residues. V was clipped by 10 bases and J by 4 bases; unmatched bases: 9. In DNA, the CDR3 is TGTGCCACCAGGGGGGGGGCCGCCACTGAAGCTTTCTTT. Translating it yields CATRGGAATEAFF.

In its sample, this clonotype was seen many times. The CDR3 nucleotides are TGCAGTGCTCTAAACCCCCCAGATACGCAGTATTTT. It translates to CSALNPPDTQYF. This rearrangement joins TRBV20-1 to TRBJ2-3, with D unresolved. The V and J ends lost 5 bases and 4 bases respectively, with 10 bases between them. The germline gives CDR1 DFQATT, CDR2 SNEGSKA (reference sequence). The CDR3 has 12 residues.

This clonotype came up many times. CDR3 region: CASNSLRESSTDTQYF. DNA of the CDR3: TGTGCCAGCAACTCATTGAGGGAGAGTAGCACAGATACGCAGTATTTT. J is TRBJ2-3 and V is TRBV21-1; the D call TRBD2 from the table was never checked on the DNA. TRBV21-1 counts as a pseudogene. This CDR3 comprises 16 residues.

CDR3 loop: CASSTKQGPSYEQYF. The CDR3 DNA reads TGTGCCAGCAGCACAAAACAGGGGCCGTCCTACGAGCAGTACTTC. The chain carries TRBV7-9 and TRBJ2-7, with 7 bases that match TRBD1. The V segment lost 5 bases and the J segment 1 base; nucleotides outside the gene matches: 8. In germline, CDR1 is SEHNR, CDR2 FQNEAQ (reference sequence). The CDR3 has 15 amino acids.

The chain recombines TRBV7-2 with TRBJ1-2; D uncertain. Germline CDR1 SGHTA, CDR2 FQGNSA. The CDR3 contains 13 residues. Deletions cut 5 bases from V and 8 bases from J, with 15 bases between. The CDR3 is CASSQTLRDGYTF. The DNA of the CDR3 is TGTGCCAGCAGCCAGACTTTGAGAGACGGCTACACCTTC.

Regarding this clonotype: At one of its ends the junction is not consistent with the germline gene, which may arise from a read error. CDR3 bases: TGTGCCACCGGGCCCCCCGGAGGCTACGCCTTC. The encoded protein is CATGPPGGYAF. J is TRBJ1-2 and V is TRBV3-1, with unresolved D. Germline V CDR1 and CDR2: LGHDT, YNNKEL (reference sequence). The CDR3 has 11 amino acids.

This clonotype has just a few counts. V is TRBV6-1 and J is TRBJ2-7; a weak D match, TRBD1 (5 bases). The CDR3 sequence is 14 residues long. Trimming stripped 3 bases from V and 3 bases from J, with 12 bases between. From germline, CDR1 is MNHNS and CDR2 SASEGT. CDR3 in amino acids: CASSDGKGFYEQYF. The DNA of the CDR3 is TGTGCCAGCAGTGATGGCAAGGGGTTCTACGAGCAGTACTTC.

This clonotype was detected many times. The CDR3 DNA follows: TGTGCCAGCAGCTCCGGGACGGCGACTGAAGCTTTCTTT. Its protein is CASSSGTATEAFF. The chain joins TRBV7-9 to TRBJ1-1; TRBD1 might be the D (5 bases). The V end lost 4 bases, the J end lost 5 bases, and 11 bases lay between the germline ends. This CDR3 is built from 13 residues. CDR1 SEHNR and CDR2 FQNEAQ come from the germline V gene (reference sequence).

The gene calls are TRBV4-3 and TRBJ1-1; D might be TRBD1 (5 bases). V was trimmed by 3 bases and J by 5 bases, leaving 16 bases between them. Germline-derived CDR1 and CDR2 are LGHNA and YSLEER. CDR3 size: 15 residues. The chain's CDR3 is CASSHPGRTRTEAFF. DNA of the CDR3: TGCGCCAGCAGCCACCCGGGACGGACCCGGACTGAAGCTTTCTTT.

This clonotype was observed a few times. This chain connects TRBV29-1 to TRBJ1-2, with a tentative D call TRBD1 (6 bases). Trimming removed 0 bases from V and 5 bases from J, with 13 bases in between. CDR1 is SQVTM and CDR2 is ANQGSEA in the germline V gene. The CDR3 has 14 amino acids. For the CDR3, the DNA is TGCAGCGTTGAAGATTGGGGGCGCATTTATGGCTACACCTTC. This sequence encodes CSVEDWGRIYGYTF.